The rows below give T cell receptor beta chains drawn from one sample of a study of cytomegalovirus exposure and HLA in healthy donors. The table came from immunoSEQ multiplex PCR; TCRdb's copy has only in-frame clones and leaves some out. The table records fewer than 250,000 clones, 60% to 80% of them present only once. The material sequenced was PBMCs. Every receptor here comes from a male donor in good health and CMV-seronegative. Both conserved end residues are part of each CDR3. The D gene is left open where the match is weak. The size field is filled for only some rows; it gives once, few, many or a size class.

J gene: TRBJ2-3
clone size: once
V gene: TRBV7-9
D gene: TRBD2
CDR3 protein: CASSIGTSGTSTDTQYF
CDR3 DNA: TGTGCCAGCAGCATAGGGACTAGCGGGACTAGCACAGATACGCAGTATTTT

J gene: TRBJ2-4
clone size: once
V gene: TRBV11-2
D gene: .
CDR3 protein: CASSARDTKNIQYF
CDR3 DNA: TGTGCCAGCAGCGCCAGGGATACCAAAAACATTCAGTACTTC

J gene: TRBJ2-1
clone size: .
V gene: TRBV27
D gene: TRBD2
CDR3 protein: CASGTSLLDNEQFF
CDR3 DNA: TGTGCCAGCGGGACTAGTTTGCTCGACAATGAGCAGTTCTTC

J gene: TRBJ1-1
clone size: .
V gene: TRBV7-2
D gene: .
CDR3 protein: CASSLDRDTEAFF
CDR3 DNA: TGTGCCAGCAGCTTAGACAGGGACACTGAAGCTTTCTTT

J gene: TRBJ2-7
clone size: .
V gene: TRBV19
D gene: TRBD1
CDR3 protein: CASSIDRDQREQYF
CDR3 DNA: TGTGCCAGTAGTATCGACAGGGACCAAAGGGAGCAGTACTTC

J gene: TRBJ2-1
clone size: .
V gene: TRBV6-5
D gene: TRBD2
CDR3 protein: CASSSQRERHEQFF
CDR3 DNA: TGTGCCAGCAGTTCACAGCGGGAGAGGCATGAGCAGTTCTTC

J gene: TRBJ1-2
clone size: few
V gene: TRBV20-1
D gene: .
CDR3 protein: CSQKGGSGYTF
CDR3 DNA: TGCAGTCAGAAGGGGGGGAGCGGCTACACCTTC

J gene: TRBJ1-2
clone size: few
V gene: TRBV5-1
D gene: .
CDR3 protein: CASSLEPEITNYGYTF
CDR3 DNA: TGCGCCAGCAGCTTGGAGCCCGAAATCACCAACTATGGCTACACCTTC

J gene: TRBJ1-3
clone size: .
V gene: TRBV7-2
D gene: .
CDR3 protein: CASSLGGPGNTIYF
CDR3 DNA: TGTGCCAGCAGCTTGGGGGGGCCGGGAAACACCATATATTTT

J gene: TRBJ2-7
clone size: once
V gene: TRBV5-3
D gene: TRBD1
CDR3 protein: CARSLDGPGQENTNSYEQYF
CDR3 DNA: TGTGCCAGAAGCTTGGATGGTCCGGGACAGGAAAACACCAACTCCTACGAGCAGTACTTC

J gene: TRBJ2-7
clone size: .
V gene: TRBV19
D gene: TRBD2
CDR3 protein: CASSLGLAAREQYF
CDR3 DNA: TGTGCCAGTAGTCTCGGACTAGCAGCGCGCGAGCAGTACTTC

J gene: TRBJ1-2
clone size: .
V gene: TRBV14
D gene: TRBD1
CDR3 protein: CASSQGYTGVNYGYTF
CDR3 DNA: TGTGCCAGCAGCCAAGGGTACACAGGGGTTAACTATGGCTACACCTTC

J gene: TRBJ1-5
clone size: .
V gene: TRBV7-8
D gene: TRBD1
CDR3 protein: CASSDKQGWQPQHF
CDR3 DNA: TGTGCCAGCAGCGATAAACAGGGGTGGCAGCCCCAGCATTTT

J gene: TRBJ2-3
clone size: .
V gene: TRBV19
D gene: TRBD2
CDR3 protein: CASNPLARAGNTDTQYF
CDR3 DNA: TGTGCCAGTAACCCCTTGGCCCGAGCGGGAAACACAGATACGCAGTATTTT

J gene: TRBJ2-3
clone size: .
V gene: TRBV12-2
D gene: .
CDR3 protein: CASRRSFGTGDTQYF
CDR3 DNA: TGTGCAAGTCGCAGATCCTTTGGTACGGGAGATACGCAGTATTTT

J gene: TRBJ1-5
clone size: once
V gene: TRBV27
D gene: TRBD1
CDR3 protein: CASDRTGGNQPQHF
CDR3 DNA: TGTGCCAGCGACCGGACAGGGGGGAATCAGCCCCAGCATTTT

J gene: TRBJ1-2
clone size: .
V gene: TRBV29-1
D gene: .
CDR3 protein: CRIGTKGDYGYTF
CDR3 DNA: TGCAGAATTGGGACGAAGGGGGACTATGGCTACACCTTC